These T cell receptor beta chains were read from a single sample in a study of CD8+ T cells in alopecia areata. TCRdb's copy holds only in-frame clones and misses some; the assay was immunoSEQ multiplex PCR. The top ten clones hold roughly 1.8% of a sample with fewer than 350,000 clones, roughly 50% of them seen once. The sequences come from CD4+ T cells sorted from blood, collected at week 24, from a patient treated with tofacitinib. These receptors all stem from a human donor with alopecia areata. Both conserved end residues are part of each CDR3. A D gene is named only where the DNA matches it firmly. Clone size, where shown, is once, few, many, or a class for clones that have expanded.

-,few,TRBV29-1,TRBJ1-2,15,CSVAPRHRRNYGYTF,TGCAGCGTTGCCCCTAGACACCGGCGTAACTATGGCTACACCTTC
TRBD2,-,TRBV9,TRBJ2-1,16,CASSVEASGGPNEQFF,TGTGCCAGCAGCGTAGAGGCTAGCGGGGGGCCCAATGAGCAGTTCTTC
TRBD1,few,TRBV5-1,TRBJ1-6,14,CASSTGQGNSPLHF,TGCGCCAGCAGCACCGGACAGGGCAATTCACCCCTCCACTTT
-,-,TRBV11-2,TRBJ1-2,13,CASNQEPPYGYTF,TGTGCCAGCAATCAGGAGCCGCCCTATGGCTACACCTTC
-,-,TRBV30,TRBJ1-2,10,CACESYGYTF,TGTGCCTGTGAGAGCTATGGCTACACCTTC
TRBD1,once,TRBV9,TRBJ2-2,15,CASSVGTGVIGELFF,TGTGCCAGCAGCGTCGGGACAGGGGTAATCGGGGAGCTGTTTTTT
TRBD2,-,TRBV7-3,TRBJ2-1,15,CASSPGGGSYNEQFF,TGTGCCAGCAGCCCCGGCGGGGGATCCTACAATGAGCAGTTCTTC
-,few,TRBV9,TRBJ1-2,13,CASSLRDEYGYTF,TGTGCCAGCAGTCTCAGGGATGAATATGGCTACACCTTC
-,few,TRBV29-1,TRBJ1-5,13,CSVADEGAQPQHF,TGCAGCGTTGCGGACGAGGGTGCCCAGCCCCAGCATTTT
-,-,TRBV7-6,TRBJ1-1,15,CASSLGAGRNTEAFF,TGTGCCAGCAGCTTAGGGGCAGGGAGGAACACTGAAGCTTTCTTT
-,-,TRBV5-1,TRBJ2-5,14,CASSPGAVQETQYF,TGCGCCAGCAGTCCTGGGGCAGTCCAAGAGACCCAGTACTTC
-,few,TRBV12-5,TRBJ2-2,16,CASAPLDYPYTGELFF,TGTGCTAGTGCTCCCTTGGACTACCCGTACACCGGGGAGCTGTTTTTT
-,-,TRBV5-1,TRBJ2-7,16,CASSPHRARSSYEQYF,TGCGCCAGCAGCCCCCATAGGGCACGGAGCTCCTACGAGCAGTACTTC
TRBD1,few,TRBV28,TRBJ2-2,16,CASTLKGQLNTGELFF,TGTGCCAGCACCCTCAAGGGACAGTTAAACACCGGGGAGCTGTTTTTT
-,-,TRBV9,TRBJ2-5,13,CASSVEGRETQYF,TGTGCCAGCAGCGTAGAGGGTCGGGAGACCCAGTACTTC
-,-,TRBV30,TRBJ1-1,14,CAWSYIGGNTEAFF,TGTGCCTGGAGTTACATTGGAGGGAACACTGAAGCTTTCTTT
-,-,TRBV5-1,TRBJ2-5,15,CASSLAYGVQETQYF,TGCGCCAGCAGCTTGGCCTACGGAGTTCAAGAGACCCAGTACTTC
TRBD1,-,TRBV27,TRBJ2-7,14,CASSPRTGPYEQYF,TGTGCCAGCAGTCCGAGGACAGGACCCTACGAGCAGTACTTC
-,-,TRBV27,TRBJ2-1,15,CASSFRAIPYNEQFF,TGTGCCAGCAGTTTCAGGGCCATCCCCTACAATGAGCAGTTCTTC
-,few,TRBV18,TRBJ2-3,14,CASSPPVRLDTQYF,TGTGCCAGCTCACCACCCGTAAGACTGGATACGCAGTATTTT
TRBD2,few,TRBV10-3,TRBJ2-1,15,CAISESGLASNEQFF,TGTGCCATCAGTGAGTCGGGACTAGCCTCAAATGAGCAGTTCTTC
TRBD1,once,TRBV30,TRBJ2-1,15,CAWSSGQGTPNEQFF,TGTGCCTGGAGTTCAGGACAGGGAACACCCAATGAGCAGTTCTTC
TRBD1,few,TRBV5-1,TRBJ2-7,15,CASSITGTGAYEQYF,TGCGCCAGCAGTATCACCGGGACAGGGGCGTACGAGCAGTACTTC
TRBD1,-,TRBV5-1,TRBJ1-2,13,CASSSPTGNGYTF,TGCGCCAGCAGCTCACCGACAGGGAATGGCTACACCTTC
TRBD1,few,TRBV18,TRBJ1-1,15,CASSLGQGSDTEAFF,TGTGCCAGCTCACTTGGACAGGGGAGCGACACTGAAGCTTTCTTT
-,few,TRBV15,TRBJ2-7,15,CATSRDPRRVGEQYF,TGTGCCACCAGCAGAGATCCCCGACGGGTAGGGGAGCAGTACTTC
-,-,TRBV4-1,TRBJ2-7,14,CASSQVVNSYEQYF,TGCGCCAGCAGCCAAGTGGTCAACTCCTACGAGCAGTACTTC
TRBD1,-,TRBV18,TRBJ2-7,15,CASSLMTGELGEQYF,TGTGCCAGCTCACTCATGACAGGGGAACTAGGCGAGCAGTACTTC
TRBD1,-,TRBV6-1,TRBJ1-2,17,CASSDTGGAQRNYGYTF,TGTGCCAGCAGTGACACAGGGGGCGCTCAGCGTAACTATGGCTACACCTTC
-,few,TRBV10-3,TRBJ1-4,10,CAAAQEKLFF,TGTGCCGCCGCGCAGGAAAAACTGTTTTTT
-,-,TRBV25-1,TRBJ1-4,14,CASGRGGSNEKLFF,TGTGCCAGCGGAAGGGGTGGATCTAATGAAAAACTGTTTTTT
-,-,TRBV13,TRBJ2-5,13,CASSPSGEETQYF,TGTGCCAGCAGCCCCTCGGGTGAAGAGACCCAGTACTTC
-,-,TRBV9,TRBJ2-1,14,CASSAHVGDNEQFF,TGTGCCAGCAGCGCCCACGTCGGGGACAATGAGCAGTTCTTC
-,few,TRBV6-5,TRBJ1-5,13,CASGGPKGQPQHF,TGTGCCAGCGGGGGGCCAAAGGGTCAGCCCCAGCATTTT
TRBD1,-,TRBV29-1,TRBJ1-3,12,CSVGTGENTIYF,TGCAGCGTTGGGACAGGGGAAAACACCATATATTTT
-,few,TRBV9,TRBJ1-2,13,CASSVEGNYGYTF,TGTGCCAGCAGCGTAGAGGGGAACTATGGCTACACCTTC
TRBD2,-,TRBV7-2,TRBJ2-7,13,CASSLVAGVEQYF,TGTGCCAGCAGCTTAGTAGCGGGGGTAGAGCAGTACTTC
TRBD2,-,TRBV28,TRBJ2-3,15,CASSLGLAGTDTQYF,TGTGCCAGCAGTCTCGGACTAGCGGGTACAGATACGCAGTATTTT
-,-,TRBV30,TRBJ2-5,12,CAWREGGETQYF,TGTGCCTGGAGGGAGGGAGGAGAGACCCAGTACTTC
-,-,TRBV7-3,TRBJ1-1,13,CASSPTLDGEAFF,TGTGCCAGCAGCCCGACTCTGGACGGTGAAGCTTTCTTT
-,few,TRBV27,TRBJ1-1,16,CASSLYGRGVHTEAFF,TGTGCCAGCAGTTTATACGGCAGGGGCGTCCACACTGAAGCTTTCTTT
-,-,TRBV5-1,TRBJ2-2,17,CASSFATPGAGTGELFF,TGCGCCAGCAGCTTCGCAACCCCAGGGGCTGGCACCGGGGAGCTGTTTTTT
TRBD1,-,TRBV10-3,TRBJ1-2,13,CATVGQGEAGYTF,TGTGCCACTGTTGGACAGGGAGAAGCTGGCTACACCTTC
-,-,TRBV7-2,TRBJ1-2,14,CASSFDSFSKGYTF,TGTGCCAGCAGCTTTGACAGTTTCTCGAAGGGCTACACCTTC
-,-,TRBV5-1,TRBJ1-1,13,CASSFDGDTEAFF,TGCGCCAGCAGCTTCGACGGGGACACTGAAGCTTTCTTT
-,few,TRBV27,TRBJ1-6,15,CASSLRTEYNSPLHF,TGTGCCAGCAGTCTCCGGACCGAGTATAATTCACCCCTCCACTTT
TRBD1,-,TRBV30,TRBJ2-1,16,CAWSGQGASSYNEQFF,TGTGCCTGGAGTGGACAGGGGGCCAGCTCCTACAATGAGCAGTTCTTC